The 14 T cell receptor beta chains reported below all come from one sample, sequenced in a study of blood T cell repertoires in COVID-19. Clones were read by immunoSEQ multiplex PCR, and TCRdb kept only the in-frame ones, dropping some. Found here are about 160,000 clones, 75% to 90% of them singletons; the top ten hold about a tenth. The sample was peripheral blood. These receptors were obtained from a woman older than 75 with active or convalescent COVID-19.

The J gene is TRBJ1-1, the V gene TRBV19; D is unclear. Germline CDR1 LNHDA, CDR2 SQIVND (reference sequence). V was cut by 7 bases and J by 4 bases, with 19 bases left in between. This CDR3 is built from 15 residues. CDR3: CASIDNFGVSTEAFF. The DNA of the CDR3 is TGTGCCAGTATTGATAACTTCGGGGTGAGCACTGAAGCTTTCTTT.

The CDR3, as DNA: TGTGCCAGTAGTGGACAGGGGAGAGGTACTGAAGCTTTCTTT. Its protein is CASSGQGRGTEAFF. The genes are TRBV19 and TRBJ1-1; 9 nucleotides agree with TRBD1. CDR1 is LNHDA and CDR2 is SQIVND in the germline V gene (reference sequence). CDR3 length: 14 residues. Losses at the gene ends were 5 bases for V and 5 bases for J; bases not matched to a gene: 6. Complete variable domain (other parts from reference TRBV19 and TRBJ1-1): DGGITQSPKYLFRKEGQNVTLSCEQNLNHDAMYWYRQDPGQGLRLIYYSQIVNDFQKGDIAEGYSVSREKKESFPLTVTSAQKNPTAFYLCASSGQGRGTEAFFGQGTRLTVV.

For this clone: At the DNA level, this CDR3 is encoded by other sequences in the same sample as well. The chain uses TRBV3-1 (or the pseudogene TRBV3-2) and TRBJ2-7, with D perhaps matching TRBD1 (6 bases). This CDR3 spans 13 amino acids. Germline values: CDR1 LGHDT, CDR2 YNNKEL (reference sequence). V lost 0 bases and J 4 bases, leaving 7 bases between the germline ends. The CDR3 bases are TGTGCCAGCAGCCAAGATACAGGGTACGAGCAGTACTTC. Translation gives CASSQDTGYEQYF.

The chain carries TRBV4-1 and TRBJ2-3; D is possibly TRBD2 (6 bases). Trimming cost V 6 bases and J 0 bases, with 16 bases left between them. The CDR3 is 16 residues long. CDR1 is MGHRA and CDR2 is YSYEKL in the germline V gene. CDR3 bases: TGCGCCAGCAGGAGTCGGGACTTTTTAAGCACAGATACGCAGTATTTT. It yields the protein CASRSRDFLSTDTQYF.

This sequence joins TRBV5-4 and TRBJ1-5, with TRBD1 matching over 9 bases. Trimming removed 4 bases from V and 4 bases from J; junction bases left unmatched: 9. Germline CDR1 SGHNT, CDR2 YYREEE (reference sequence). The CDR3 has 16 amino acids. The CDR3 loop reads CASSPAPGTGNQPQHF. CDR3 DNA sequence: TGTGCCAGCAGCCCCGCACCTGGGACAGGGAATCAGCCCCAGCATTTT.

As for this clone: Sequence at one end of the junction differs from germline and may be a read error. The chain has TRBV7-7 and TRBJ2-5; 12 nucleotides match TRBD2. Germline V lookup: CDR1 SSHAT, CDR2 FNYEAQ (reference sequence). This CDR3 is 14 amino acids long. CDR3 residues: CASSPSGGGETQYF. Written as DNA, the CDR3 is TGTGCTAGCAGCCCTAGCGGGGGGGGAGAGACCCAGTACTTC.

This clone was picked up a small number of times. This chain uses TRBV7-6 with TRBJ2-7, with TRBD1 matching 7 bases. CDR3 size: 13 residues. The ends lost 5 bases at V and 7 bases at J; junction bases unmatched: 8. Germline values: CDR1 SGHVS, CDR2 FNYEAQ. The CDR3 sequence is CASSVIDRDEQYF. CDR3 nucleotides: TGTGCCAGCAGCGTGATTGACAGGGATGAGCAGTACTTC.

The gene calls are TRBV6-2 or TRBV6-3 and TRBJ1-1; 7 bases fit TRBD1. The CDR3 spans 17 residues. The germline V gene encodes CDR1 MNHEY and CDR2 SVGEGT. V shed 0 bases, J shed 3 bases, and the junction held 10 bases outside the gene matches. CDR3 in DNA: TGTGCCAGCAGTTACTCGACCAGGGGGATGACGTACACTGAAGCTTTCTTT. Translating it yields CASSYSTRGMTYTEAFF.

The chain combines TRBV2 with TRBJ2-3, with 7 bases matching TRBD2. V trimming: 7 bases; J trimming: 4 bases; junction bases outside the gene matches: 8. The CDR3 consists of 14 residues. From germline, CDR1 is SNHLY and CDR2 FYNNEI. CDR3 sequence reads: CASTWGAGADTQYF. In nucleotides, the CDR3 is TGTGCCAGCACTTGGGGCGCGGGGGCAGATACGCAGTATTTT.

The rearrangement uses TRBV10-3 and TRBJ1-5; 8 nucleotides align to TRBD1. Unmatched junction bases numbered 1, after V lost 3 bases and J lost 3 bases. There are 14 residues in the CDR3. Germline V gene lookup returns CDR1 ENHRY and CDR2 SYGVKD. This CDR3 reads CAISEQGVNQPQHF. CDR3 coding DNA: TGTGCCATCAGTGAACAGGGGGTCAATCAGCCCCAGCATTTT.

J is TRBJ1-1 and V is TRBV29-1; the match to TRBD1 covers 7 bases. The trim removed 0 bases at V and 2 bases at J, leaving 3 bases unmatched. The germline gives CDR1 SQVTM, CDR2 ANQGSEA. The CDR3 is made up of 14 amino acids. The CDR3 coding sequence is TGCAGCGTTGAAGATGACAGGGAAAACACTGAAGCTTTCTTT. This codes for CSVEDDRENTEAFF.

In this sample, this clone turned up once. This CDR3 is CASSGTGVYGNTIYF. The CDR3 nucleotides read TGTGCCAGCTCCGGGACAGGGGTATACGGAAACACCATATATTTT. The rearrangement uses TRBV19 and TRBJ1-3; 10 bases fit TRBD1. The germline V gene has CDR1 LNHDA and CDR2 SQIVND (reference sequence). This CDR3 region has 15 residues. Trimming took 9 bases from V and 4 from J; bases not matched to a gene: 9.

The gene calls are TRBV30 and TRBJ2-5, with TRBD2 matching 10 bases. CDR1 GTSNPN and CDR2 SVGIG come from the germline V gene (reference sequence). Trimming removed 5 bases from V and 0 bases from J; junction bases left unmatched: 6. There are 15 residues in the CDR3. The CDR3 reads CAWSLAGENQETQYF. The CDR3, as DNA: TGTGCCTGGTCCCTAGCGGGGGAGAACCAAGAGACCCAGTACTTC.

The chain recombines TRBV12-3 or TRBV12-4 with TRBJ1-2; the D is unclear. V lost 5 bases and J lost 8, with 15 bases in between. This CDR3 comprises 13 residues. CDR3 nucleotides: TGTGCCAGCAGTCCCGGTTTGGAGTACGGCTACACCTTC. This sequence encodes CASSPGLEYGYTF.